This T cell receptor beta chain was identified in a study of patients and donors after allogeneic stem cell transplantation. V shed 0 bases and J shed 3 bases, with 13 bases lying between them. This CDR3 is built from 15 residues. Looked up from germline, CDR1 is SGDLS and CDR2 is YYNGEE. TCRdb re-called the RT-PCR reads through MiXCR, storing one row per CDR3 protein. The repertoire holds roughly 200,000 distinct CDR3 sequences, with 38% as singletons. Sequencing input: blood, either unsorted or a sorted T cell fraction (not recorded which). The rearrangement links TRBV9 to TRBJ2-7, with D perhaps matching TRBD1 (5 bases). This receptor was taken from a human donor who was either an allogeneic HSCT recipient or a stem cell or donor lymphocyte infusion donor (not recorded which). It is not recorded whose cells these are; they may come from a transplant donor. Here the CDR3 reads CASSVEGLPHYEQYF. The CDR3 region has the DNA TGTGCCAGCAGCGTAGAGGGGCTCCCGCACTACGAGCAGTACTTC. Complete variable domain (other parts from reference TRBV9 and TRBJ2-7): DSGVTQTPKHLITATGQRVTLRCSPRSGDLSVYWYQQSLDQGLQFLIQYYNGEERAKGNILERFSAQQFPDLHSELNLSSLELGDSALYFCASSVEGLPHYEQYFGPGTRLTVT.